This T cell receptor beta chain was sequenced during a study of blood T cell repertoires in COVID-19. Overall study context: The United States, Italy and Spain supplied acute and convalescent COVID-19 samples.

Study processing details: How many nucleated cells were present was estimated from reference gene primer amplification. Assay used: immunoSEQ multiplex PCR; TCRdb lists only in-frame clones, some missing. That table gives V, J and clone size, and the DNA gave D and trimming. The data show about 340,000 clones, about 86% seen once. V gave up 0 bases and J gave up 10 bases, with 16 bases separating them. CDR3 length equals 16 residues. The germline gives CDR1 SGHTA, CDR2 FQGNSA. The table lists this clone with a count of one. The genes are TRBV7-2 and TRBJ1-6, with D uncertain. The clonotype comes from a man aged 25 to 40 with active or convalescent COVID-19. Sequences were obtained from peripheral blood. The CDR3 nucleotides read TGTGCCAGCAGCTTAGCCGGGAGTGGAAACCAGTCACCCCTCCACTTT. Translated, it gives CASSLAGSGNQSPLHF.